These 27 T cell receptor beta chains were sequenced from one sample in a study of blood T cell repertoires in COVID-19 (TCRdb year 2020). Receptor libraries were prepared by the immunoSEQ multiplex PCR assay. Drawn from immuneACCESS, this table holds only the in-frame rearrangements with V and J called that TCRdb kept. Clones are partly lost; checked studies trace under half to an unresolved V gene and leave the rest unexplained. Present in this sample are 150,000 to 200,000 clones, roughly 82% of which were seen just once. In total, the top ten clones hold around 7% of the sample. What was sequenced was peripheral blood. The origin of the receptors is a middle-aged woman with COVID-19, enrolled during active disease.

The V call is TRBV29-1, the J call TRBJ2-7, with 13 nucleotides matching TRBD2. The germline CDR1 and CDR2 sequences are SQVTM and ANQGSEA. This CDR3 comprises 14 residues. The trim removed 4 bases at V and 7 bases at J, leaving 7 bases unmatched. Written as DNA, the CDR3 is TGCAGCGTTGGCGGACTAGCGGGAGTGGGTGAGCAGTACTTC. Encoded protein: CSVGGLAGVGEQYF.

The CDR3 protein is CASSQLPGPYEQYF. CDR3 nucleotide sequence: TGTGCCAGCAGTCAACTACCGGGTCCCTACGAGCAGTACTTC. This chain connects TRBV6-5 to TRBJ2-7; D gene unclear. The CDR3 has 14 amino acids. Germline assignment: CDR1 MNHEY and CDR2 SVGAGI. Between the trimmed V and J ends, which lost 5 bases and 2 bases, there was a span of 13 bases.

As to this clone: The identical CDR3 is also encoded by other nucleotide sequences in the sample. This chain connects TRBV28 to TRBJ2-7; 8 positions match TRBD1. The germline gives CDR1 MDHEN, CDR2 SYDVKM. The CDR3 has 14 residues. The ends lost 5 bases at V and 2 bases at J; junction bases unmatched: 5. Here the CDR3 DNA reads TGTGCCAGCAGTAAAACAGGGGGGACCTACGAGCAGTACTTC. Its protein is CASSKTGGTYEQYF.

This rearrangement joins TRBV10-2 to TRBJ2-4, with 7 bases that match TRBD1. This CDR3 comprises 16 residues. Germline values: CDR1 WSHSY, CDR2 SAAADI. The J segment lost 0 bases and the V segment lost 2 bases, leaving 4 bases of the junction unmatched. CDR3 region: CASSEGTVIAKNIQYF. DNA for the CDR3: TGCGCCAGCAGTGAGGGGACAGTTATAGCCAAAAACATTCAGTACTTC.

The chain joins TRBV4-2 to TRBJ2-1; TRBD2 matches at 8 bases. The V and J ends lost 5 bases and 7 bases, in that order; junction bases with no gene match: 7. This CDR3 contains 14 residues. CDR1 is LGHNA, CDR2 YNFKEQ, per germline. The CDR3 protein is CASSTGGLGNEQFF. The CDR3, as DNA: TGTGCCAGCAGCACGGGGGGGCTGGGGAATGAGCAGTTCTTC.

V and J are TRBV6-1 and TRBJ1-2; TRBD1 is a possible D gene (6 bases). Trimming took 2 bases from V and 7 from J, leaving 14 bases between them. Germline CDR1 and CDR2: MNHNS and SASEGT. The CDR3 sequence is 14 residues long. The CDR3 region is CASSESLNRVGYTF. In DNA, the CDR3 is TGTGCCAGCAGTGAAAGCCTTAACAGGGTTGGCTACACCTTC.

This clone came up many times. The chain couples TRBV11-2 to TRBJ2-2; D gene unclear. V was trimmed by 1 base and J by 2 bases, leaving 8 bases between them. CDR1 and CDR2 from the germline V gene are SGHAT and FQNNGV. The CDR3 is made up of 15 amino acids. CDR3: CASSLGLTNTGELFF. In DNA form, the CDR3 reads TGTGCCAGCAGCTTAGGGCTCACAAACACCGGGGAGCTGTTTTTT.

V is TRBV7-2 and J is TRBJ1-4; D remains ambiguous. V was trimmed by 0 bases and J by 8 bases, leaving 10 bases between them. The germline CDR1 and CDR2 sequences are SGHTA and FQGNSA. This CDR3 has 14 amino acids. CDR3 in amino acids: CASSLARADEKLFF. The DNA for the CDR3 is TGTGCCAGCAGCTTAGCGCGGGCAGACGAAAAACTGTTTTTT.

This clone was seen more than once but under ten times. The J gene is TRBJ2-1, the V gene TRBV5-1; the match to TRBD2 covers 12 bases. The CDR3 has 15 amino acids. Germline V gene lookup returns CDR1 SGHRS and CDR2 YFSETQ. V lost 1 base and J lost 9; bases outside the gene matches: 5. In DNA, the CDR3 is TGCGCCAGCAGCTTGTCGTCTAGCGGGAGGGGTGAGCAGTTCTTC. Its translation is CASSLSSSGRGEQFF. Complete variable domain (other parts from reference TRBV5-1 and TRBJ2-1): KAGVTQTPRYLIKTRGQQVTLSCSPISGHRSVSWYQQTPGQGLQFLFEYFSETQRNKGNFPGRFSGRQFSNSRSEMNVSTLELGDSALYLCASSLSSSGRGEQFFGPGTRLTVL.

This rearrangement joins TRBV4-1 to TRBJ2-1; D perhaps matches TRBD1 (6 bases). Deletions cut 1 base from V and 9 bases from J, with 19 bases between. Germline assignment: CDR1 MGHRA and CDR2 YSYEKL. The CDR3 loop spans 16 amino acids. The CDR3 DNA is TGCGCCAGCAGCCAAGTGCGGACTCTGATAGGGGGTGAGCAGTTCTTC. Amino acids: CASSQVRTLIGGEQFF.

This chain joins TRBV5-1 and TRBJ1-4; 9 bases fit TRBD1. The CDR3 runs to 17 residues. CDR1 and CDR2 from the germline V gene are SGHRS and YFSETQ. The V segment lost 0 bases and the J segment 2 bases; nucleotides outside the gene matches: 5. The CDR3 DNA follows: TGCGCCAGCAGCTTGGGGGGGACAGGGTGGACTAATGAAAAACTGTTTTTT. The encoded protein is CASSLGGTGWTNEKLFF. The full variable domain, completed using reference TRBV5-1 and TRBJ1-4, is KAGVTQTPRYLIKTRGQQVTLSCSPISGHRSVSWYQQTPGQGLQFLFEYFSETQRNKGNFPGRFSGRQFSNSRSEMNVSTLELGDSALYLCASSLGGTGWTNEKLFFGSGTQLSVL.

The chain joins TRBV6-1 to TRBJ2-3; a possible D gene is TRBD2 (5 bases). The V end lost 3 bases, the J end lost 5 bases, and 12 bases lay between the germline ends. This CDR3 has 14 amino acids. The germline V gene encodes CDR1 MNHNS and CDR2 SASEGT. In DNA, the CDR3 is TGTGCCAGCAGTGAGGCTAGCATGAGAGATACGCAGTATTTT. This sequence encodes CASSEASMRDTQYF.

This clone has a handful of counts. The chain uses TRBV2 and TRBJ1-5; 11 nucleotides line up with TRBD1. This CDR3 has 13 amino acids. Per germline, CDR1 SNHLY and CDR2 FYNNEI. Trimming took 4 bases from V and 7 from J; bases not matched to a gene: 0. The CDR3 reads CASSGTGGQPQHF. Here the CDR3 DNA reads TGTGCCAGCAGTGGGACAGGGGGCCAGCCCCAGCATTTT.

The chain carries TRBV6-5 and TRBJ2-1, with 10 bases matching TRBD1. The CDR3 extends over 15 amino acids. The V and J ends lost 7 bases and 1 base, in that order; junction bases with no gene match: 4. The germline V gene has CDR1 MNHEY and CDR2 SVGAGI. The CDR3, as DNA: TGTGCCAGCAAAGTGGACAGGGGGTCCTACAATGAGCAGTTCTTC. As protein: CASKVDRGSYNEQFF.

The CDR3 region is CASSRRQGPDTQYF. CDR3 in DNA: TGTGCCAGCAGCCGACGACAGGGGCCAGATACGCAGTATTTT. The gene calls are TRBV3-1 (or the pseudogene TRBV3-2) and TRBJ2-3; 8 nucleotides match TRBD1. After removal of 4 bases from V and 4 bases from J, the junction contained 4 bases not matched to a gene. CDR1 and CDR2 (germline): LGHDT, YNNKEL (reference sequence). The CDR3 covers 14 residues.

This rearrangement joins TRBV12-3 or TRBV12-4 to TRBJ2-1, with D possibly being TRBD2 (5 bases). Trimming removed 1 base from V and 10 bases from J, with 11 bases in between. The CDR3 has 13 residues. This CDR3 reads CASSLGEWGEQFF. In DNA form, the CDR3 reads TGTGCCAGCAGTTTAGGGGAGTGGGGAGAGCAGTTCTTC.

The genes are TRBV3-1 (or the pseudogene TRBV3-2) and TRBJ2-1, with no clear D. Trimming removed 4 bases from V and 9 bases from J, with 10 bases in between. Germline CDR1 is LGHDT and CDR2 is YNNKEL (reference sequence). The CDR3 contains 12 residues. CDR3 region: CASSLPYGEQFF. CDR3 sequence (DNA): TGTGCCAGCAGCCTCCCCTATGGTGAGCAGTTCTTC.

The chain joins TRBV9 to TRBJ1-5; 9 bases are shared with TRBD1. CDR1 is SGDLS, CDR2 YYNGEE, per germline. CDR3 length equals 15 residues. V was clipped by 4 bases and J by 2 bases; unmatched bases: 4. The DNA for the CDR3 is TGTGCCAGCAGCATGGGACAGGGAGGCAATCAGCCCCAGCATTTT. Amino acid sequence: CASSMGQGGNQPQHF.

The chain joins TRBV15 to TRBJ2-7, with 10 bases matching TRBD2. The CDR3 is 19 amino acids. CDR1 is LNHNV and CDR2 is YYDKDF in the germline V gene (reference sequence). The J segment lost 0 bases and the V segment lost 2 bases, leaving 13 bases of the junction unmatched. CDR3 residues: CATSRCCLAGDHYSYEQYF. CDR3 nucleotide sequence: TGTGCCACCAGCAGATGTTGCCTAGCGGGAGACCACTACTCCTACGAGCAGTACTTC.

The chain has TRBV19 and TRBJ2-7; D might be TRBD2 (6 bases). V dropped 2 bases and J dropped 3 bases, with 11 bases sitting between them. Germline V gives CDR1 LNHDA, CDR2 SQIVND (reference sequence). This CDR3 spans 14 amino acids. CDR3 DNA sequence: TGTGCCAGTAGTATATCGGGAGTCGTCTACGAGCAGTACTTC. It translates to CASSISGVVYEQYF. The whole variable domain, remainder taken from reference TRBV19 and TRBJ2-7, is DGGITQSPKYLFRKEGQNVTLSCEQNLNHDAMYWYRQDPGQGLRLIYYSQIVNDFQKGDIAEGYSVSREKKESFPLTVTSAQKNPTAFYLCASSISGVVYEQYFGPGTRLTVT.

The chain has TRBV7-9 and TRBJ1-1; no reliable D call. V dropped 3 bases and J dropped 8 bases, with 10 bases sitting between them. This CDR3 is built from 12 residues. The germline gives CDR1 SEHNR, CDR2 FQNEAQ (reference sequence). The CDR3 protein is CASSFPGGEAFF. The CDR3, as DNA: TGTGCCAGCAGCTTTCCAGGAGGGGAAGCTTTCTTT.

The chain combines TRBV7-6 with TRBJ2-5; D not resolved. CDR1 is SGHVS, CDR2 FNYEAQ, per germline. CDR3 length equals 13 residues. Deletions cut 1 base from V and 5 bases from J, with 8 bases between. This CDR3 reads CASSLVTRETQYF. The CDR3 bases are TGTGCCAGCAGCTTAGTTACTCGGGAGACCCAGTACTTC. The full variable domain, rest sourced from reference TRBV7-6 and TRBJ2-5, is GAGVSQSPRYKVTKRGQDVALRCDPISGHVSLYWYRQALGQGPEFLTYFNYEAQQDKSGLPNDRFSAERPEGSISTLTIQRTEQRDSAMYRCASSLVTRETQYFGPGTRLLVL.

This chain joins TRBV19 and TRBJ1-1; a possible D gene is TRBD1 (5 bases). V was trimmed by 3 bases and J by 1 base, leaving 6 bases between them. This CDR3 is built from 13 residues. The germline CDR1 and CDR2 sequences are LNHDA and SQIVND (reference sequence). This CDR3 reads CASSITGNTEAFF. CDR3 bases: TGTGCCAGTAGTATTACAGGGAACACTGAAGCTTTCTTT.

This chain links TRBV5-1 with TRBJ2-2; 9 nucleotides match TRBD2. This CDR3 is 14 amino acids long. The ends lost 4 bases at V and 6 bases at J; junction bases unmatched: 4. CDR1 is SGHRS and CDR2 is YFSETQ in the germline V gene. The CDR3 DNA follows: TGCGCCAGCAGCCAGGCTAGCGGGGCCGGGGAGCTGTTTTTT. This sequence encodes CASSQASGAGELFF. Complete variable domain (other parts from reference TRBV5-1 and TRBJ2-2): KAGVTQTPRYLIKTRGQQVTLSCSPISGHRSVSWYQQTPGQGLQFLFEYFSETQRNKGNFPGRFSGRQFSNSRSEMNVSTLELGDSALYLCASSQASGAGELFFGEGSRLTVL.

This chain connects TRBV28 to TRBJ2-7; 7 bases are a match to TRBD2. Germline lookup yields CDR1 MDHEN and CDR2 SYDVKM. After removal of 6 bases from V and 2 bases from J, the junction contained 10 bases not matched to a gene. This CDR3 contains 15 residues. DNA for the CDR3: TGTGCCAGCAGCCCCTGGGGCGGGGGAACCTACGAGCAGTACTTC. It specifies CASSPWGGGTYEQYF.

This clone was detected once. Here the CDR3 reads CASSYLGTGGEQYF. CDR3 sequence (DNA): TGTGCCAGCAGTTATTTAGGGACAGGGGGCGAGCAGTACTTC. This sequence joins TRBV6-5 and TRBJ2-7; 11 nucleotides agree with TRBD1. Unmatched junction bases numbered 4, after V lost 3 bases and J lost 6 bases. The CDR3 totals 14 residues. Germline V gives CDR1 MNHEY, CDR2 SVGAGI.

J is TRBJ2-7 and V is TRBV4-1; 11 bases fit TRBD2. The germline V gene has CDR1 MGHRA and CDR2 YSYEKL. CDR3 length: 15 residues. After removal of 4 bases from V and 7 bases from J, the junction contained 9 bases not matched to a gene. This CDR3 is CASSRASGRNWEQYF. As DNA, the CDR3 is TGCGCCAGCAGCCGAGCTAGCGGGAGGAACTGGGAGCAGTACTTC.